This is a list of T cell receptor beta chains from one sample in a study of response to subunit inactivated influenza vaccine. TCRdb used MiXCR to reprocess the RT-PCR reads, holding one entry per CDR3 protein. This table holds 700,000 to 800,000 distinct CDR3 sequences, around a sixth found once. The sequencing used PBMCs from blood, collected about 5 days after vaccination. These receptors all stem from a man aged 50-59 years who received an inactivated influenza vaccine. Each CDR3 is given with its conserved first and last residue. The D gene is left open where the match is weak. Clone size is stated in some rows and not others, as once, few, many or a class when expanded.

j_gene,len,abundance,v_gene,d_gene,CDR3nt,CDR3aa
TRBJ2-3,14,.,TRBV20-1,.,TGCAGTGCTAGAGATGGGCTGTTCTCAGATACGCAGTATTTT,CSARDGLFSDTQYF
TRBJ2-1,18,.,TRBV5-1,.,TGCGCCAGCAGCTCCGACAGGACTAACGTTCGGGGGTACAATGAGCAGTTCTTC,CASSSDRTNVRGYNEQFF
TRBJ1-6,21,few,TRBV4-1,.,TGCGCCAGCAGCCTCGAACCCGGACTCCTGGGAAAAGGGTCCTATAATTCACCCCTCCACTTT,CASSLEPGLLGKGSYNSPLHF
TRBJ2-7,14,.,TRBV29-1,TRBD1,TGCAGCTTTGTCGCCGAGACAGGGGGCTACGAGCAGTACTTC,CSFVAETGGYEQYF
TRBJ1-1,15,.,TRBV10-3,TRBD1,TGTGCCATCAGTGAGCGGGACAGTATGAACACTGAAGCTTTCTTT,CAISERDSMNTEAFF
TRBJ2-7,14,few,TRBV29-1,TRBD2,TGCAGCGGAAAAAGCGGGAGAAACTCCTACGAGCAGTACTTC,CSGKSGRNSYEQYF
TRBJ2-3,17,few,TRBV11-2,.,TGTGCCAGCAGCTTAGTGTGGCGGGGATCGAGCACAGATACGCAGTATTTT,CASSLVWRGSSTDTQYF
TRBJ2-2,16,few,TRBV20-1,.,TGCAGTGCTAGAGACGGTTCACTGGGCAGAACCGGGGAGCTGTTTTTT,CSARDGSLGRTGELFF
TRBJ2-1,14,many,TRBV7-6,TRBD2,TGTGCCAGCAGATCGAGCGGGGGGTACAATGAGCAGTTCTTC,CASRSSGGYNEQFF
TRBJ2-1,13,few,TRBV12-3/TRBV12-4,TRBD2,TGTGCCAGCAGTTTCGAAGGTAGCGGGGTGCAGTTCTTC,CASSFEGSGVQFF
TRBJ2-7,11,.,TRBV20-1,.,TGCAGTACCTTCGCCTCAGGCGAGCAGTACTTC,CSTFASGEQYF
TRBJ2-3,16,.,TRBV4-1,.,TGCGCCAGCAGCCAGTACCGGGACTCCTACACAGATACGCAGTATTTT,CASSQYRDSYTDTQYF
TRBJ2-1,13,.,TRBV20-1,TRBD2,TGCAGTGCACCCCCCGGCGGGAGGTCTGAGCAGTTCTTC,CSAPPGGRSEQFF
TRBJ1-1,16,.,TRBV7-2,.,TGTGCCAGCAGCTTAAGGGCTACGCTACCGAACACTGAAGCTTTCTTT,CASSLRATLPNTEAFF
TRBJ2-7,14,many,TRBV12-3/TRBV12-4,.,TGTGCCAGCAGTTTCGGCCAGGGTAGAGGCGAGCAGTACTTC,CASSFGQGRGEQYF
TRBJ1-3,15,few,TRBV4-3,.,TGCGCCAGCAGCCAAGACGCCCGAGCTGGAAACACCATATATTTT,CASSQDARAGNTIYF
TRBJ2-3,16,few,TRBV9,TRBD1,TGTGCCAGCACCAGTACAGGGGGCGAGAGCACAGATACGCAGTATTTT,CASTSTGGESTDTQYF
TRBJ2-7,14,few,TRBV7-9,.,TGTGCCAGCAGCTTTTCAAGTAGCTCCTACGAGCAGTACTTC,CASSFSSSSYEQYF
TRBJ2-2,14,few,TRBV7-9,.,TGTGCCAGCAGCACGGACGGGTACTCCGGGGAGCTGTTTTTT,CASSTDGYSGELFF
TRBJ2-7,13,.,TRBV10-3,.,TGTGCCATCAGTGATCGGGCAGGGAGCGAGCAGTACTTC,CAISDRAGSEQYF
TRBJ1-5,17,.,TRBV20-1,.,TGCAGTGCTAGAGACCCCCTGGGGCAAAATAGCAATCAGCCCCAGCATTTT,CSARDPLGQNSNQPQHF
TRBJ1-3,15,.,TRBV10-3,.,TGTGCCATCAGTGGAGCAGGCACCTCTGGAAACACCATATATTTT,CAISGAGTSGNTIYF
TRBJ2-5,15,once,TRBV3-1,TRBD2,TGTGCCAGCACCGGTAGCGGGAGATATCAAGAGACCCAGTACTTC,CASTGSGRYQETQYF
TRBJ2-7,15,.,TRBV21-1,.,TGTGCCAGCGCTTATTCAGGGGCCCCACTCTACGAGCAGTACTTC,CASAYSGAPLYEQYF
TRBJ2-7,13,.,TRBV10-2,.,TGCGCCAGCAGTGCCAACTCCGGGACAATGCAGTACTTC,CASSANSGTMQYF
TRBJ2-3,15,.,TRBV12-3/TRBV12-4,TRBD1,TGTGCCAGCAGTTATAGGACAGGGGGTTCAGATACGCAGTATTTT,CASSYRTGGSDTQYF
TRBJ1-1,11,.,TRBV12-3/TRBV12-4,.,TGTGCCAGCAGTGAAAGGGCTGAAGCTTTCTTT,CASSERAEAFF
TRBJ2-5,13,few,TRBV20-1,TRBD1,TGCAGTGCGAACAGGGGAAAGGGAGAGACCCAGTACTTC,CSANRGKGETQYF
TRBJ2-3,12,many,TRBV29-1,TRBD2,TGCAGCGGGACTAGCGGCACAGATACGCAGTATTTT,CSGTSGTDTQYF
TRBJ1-6,15,few,TRBV12-3/TRBV12-4,TRBD1,TGTGCCAGCAATTTGGCCGGACAGGGAAATTCACCCCTCCACTTT,CASNLAGQGNSPLHF
TRBJ2-7,13,few,TRBV6-2/TRBV6-3,TRBD1,TGTGCCAGCAGTTGGACAGGGTCTCGCGAGCAGTACTTC,CASSWTGSREQYF
TRBJ1-2,15,.,TRBV12-3/TRBV12-4,TRBD1,TGTGCCAGCAGTTTGGGACAGGGTAGGGGCTATGGCTACACCTTC,CASSLGQGRGYGYTF
TRBJ2-1,15,few,TRBV7-2,.,TGTGCCAGCAGCGTCCCCGGGACACTATACAATGAGCAGTTCTTC,CASSVPGTLYNEQFF
TRBJ1-1,12,.,TRBV6-1,.,TGTGCCAGCAGTGAAGGATGGGCTGAAGCTTTCTTT,CASSEGWAEAFF
TRBJ1-1,12,few,TRBV5-1,.,TGCGCCAGCAGCGGATACACCGGTGAAGCTTTCTTT,CASSGYTGEAFF
TRBJ2-7,13,.,TRBV10-3,TRBD1,TGTGCCATCAGGTCGGACAGGGTAGACGAGCAGTACTTC,CAIRSDRVDEQYF
TRBJ1-2,15,.,TRBV6-1,TRBD1,TGTGCCAGCAAACAGACGACAGGGGGCAACTATGGCTACACCTTC,CASKQTTGGNYGYTF
TRBJ2-1,15,few,TRBV9,TRBD2,TGTGCCAGCAGCGGTAGCGGGTCCACCTACAATGAGCAGTTCTTC,CASSGSGSTYNEQFF
TRBJ2-7,13,few,TRBV25-1,TRBD2,TGTGCCAGGATGGGACTAGAACTCTACGAGCAGTACTTC,CARMGLELYEQYF
TRBJ2-7,16,.,TRBV10-3,.,TGTGCCATCAGTGGAGGGACCGGGACATCCAATTACGAGCAGTACTTC,CAISGGTGTSNYEQYF
TRBJ2-5,11,.,TRBV29-1,.,TGCAGCGTTCAGACGGGGGAGACCCAGTACTTC,CSVQTGETQYF
TRBJ2-3,12,.,TRBV7-2,TRBD1,TGTGCCAGCAGCCTAACAGGGGCTACGCAGTATTTT,CASSLTGATQYF
TRBJ2-1,15,.,TRBV7-9,TRBD1,TGTGCCAGCAGCCACAGGGGCCGATACTACAATGAGCAGTTCTTC,CASSHRGRYYNEQFF
TRBJ2-1,15,.,TRBV5-5,.,TGTGGCAGCAGCTTGTTCCAGGGCCTCGGCAATGAGCAGTTCTTC,CGSSLFQGLGNEQFF
TRBJ2-2,16,many,TRBV10-3,.,TGTGCCATCAATATGGAGGGGGTGGCGAACACCGGGGAGCTGTTTTTT,CAINMEGVANTGELFF
TRBJ2-1,15,.,TRBV7-2,TRBD2,TGTGCCAGCAGCTTAACGGCGGGAGGCGGGAATGAGCAGTTCTTC,CASSLTAGGGNEQFF
TRBJ2-7,14,few,TRBV6-2/TRBV6-3,.,TGTGCCAGCAGCAACAGAAACCCGACCTACGAGCAGTACTTC,CASSNRNPTYEQYF
TRBJ1-5,15,few,TRBV20-1,TRBD1,TGCAGTGCATCACGGACAGGGTTAAACAATCAGCCCCAGCATTTT,CSASRTGLNNQPQHF
TRBJ2-3,17,few,TRBV7-2,.,TGTGCCAGCAGCCTCTCCGATGGGGGGTTTAGCACAGATACGCAGTATTTT,CASSLSDGGFSTDTQYF
TRBJ2-1,16,few,TRBV3-1,TRBD2,TGTGCCAGCAGCCAAGACTGGACTAGCGGGGGTAATGAGCAGTTCTTC,CASSQDWTSGGNEQFF
TRBJ2-2,15,.,TRBV12-3/TRBV12-4,TRBD1,TGTGCCAGCAGGCCGACAGGGGGCGTGACCGGGGAGCTGTTTTTT,CASRPTGGVTGELFF
TRBJ1-2,13,few,TRBV29-1,TRBD1,TGCAGCGTTGGGGGGGACAGCGTTACAGGCTACACCTTC,CSVGGDSVTGYTF
TRBJ2-7,15,.,TRBV7-2,TRBD1,TGTGCCAGCAGCAAAATCAGGGGGAGCTCCTACGAGCAGTACTTC,CASSKIRGSSYEQYF
TRBJ2-7,15,.,TRBV5-8,TRBD2,TGTGCCAGCAGTAAAACTAGCGGGGGCTCCTACGAGCAGTACTTC,CASSKTSGGSYEQYF
TRBJ1-5,12,few,TRBV6-4,.,TGTGCCAGCAGTGGGCAGGGCCAGCCCCAGCATTTT,CASSGQGQPQHF
TRBJ2-1,16,few,TRBV4-3,TRBD2,TGCGCCAGCAGCCAAGATAGAGCGGGGGGCCGGCGTGAGCAGTTCTTC,CASSQDRAGGRREQFF
TRBJ1-1,15,.,TRBV6-2/TRBV6-3,TRBD1,TGTGCCAGCAGTTACTGGACAGGGGGCTGGGATGAAGCTTTCTTT,CASSYWTGGWDEAFF